The 22 T cell receptor beta chains reported below all come from one sample, sequenced in a study of T cells in Graves' hyperthyroidism and ophthalmopathy. Amplification targeted TCR beta CDR3 regions from RNA transcripts. Using the HTBI primer set, a first-round RT-PCR was run on the TCR CDR3. TCRdb re-called the multiplex PCR reads through MiXCR, storing one row per CDR3 protein. The profile shows 750,000 to 950,000 distinct CDR3 sequences, 38% of them singletons. The sequenced sample consisted of blood. Receptor source: a man aged 18 to 29 with Graves' hyperthyroidism.

The chain employs TRBV25-1 and TRBJ1-1; a weak D match, TRBD1 (6 bases). The V gene's germline CDR1 is MGHDK and CDR2 SYGVNS. The CDR3 runs 14 residues. V lost 6 bases to trimming and J lost 5 bases, with 16 bases between them. The CDR3 is CASREIQGATEAFF. The CDR3 DNA is TGTGCCAGCAGGGAGATACAGGGTGCGACTGAAGCTTTCTTT.

V is TRBV11-2 and J is TRBJ2-7, with a weak D call TRBD2 (6 bases). The V gene lost 2 bases and the J gene lost 5 bases, with 13 bases spanning the gap. The germline gives CDR1 SGHAT, CDR2 FQNNGV. The CDR3 contains 14 residues. The chain's CDR3 is CASSLQSSGDEQYF. The CDR3, as DNA: TGTGCCAGCAGCTTACAAAGTTCGGGGGACGAGCAGTACTTC.

The chain links TRBV29-1 to TRBJ1-2; D gene uncertain. In germline, CDR1 is SQVTM, CDR2 ANQGSEA. The V and J ends lost 0 bases and 5 bases respectively, with 1 base between them. The CDR3 is 10 residues long. CDR3 amino acids: CSVEDYGYTF. DNA for the CDR3: TGCAGCGTTGAAGATTATGGCTACACCTTC.

This chain joins TRBV7-9 and TRBJ1-1, with 8 bases identical to TRBD1. J was trimmed by 5 bases and V by 8 bases; bases with no gene match: 13. This CDR3 has 15 residues. CDR1 and CDR2 (germline): SEHNR, FQNEAQ (reference sequence). CDR3 nucleotide sequence: TGTGCCAGCCTCCTACTCGGACAGGGCTCGACTGAAGCTTTCTTT. It yields the protein CASLLLGQGSTEAFF.

The sample holds a few counts of this clonotype. The rearrangement joins TRBV4-3 to TRBJ2-7; D remains unclear. The CDR3 length is 13 residues. V was shortened by 3 bases and J by 3 bases, with 9 bases between the two germline ends. Looked up from germline, CDR1 is LGHNA and CDR2 is YSLEER. CDR3 coding DNA: TGCGCCAGCAGCCAGGGTGGGGACTACGAGCAGTACTTC. This sequence encodes CASSQGGDYEQYF.

A single count supports this clonotype. V is TRBV25-1 and J is TRBJ2-7, with 12 nucleotides matching TRBD2. This CDR3 is 15 amino acids long. The V gene end was trimmed by 5 bases and the J gene end by 7 bases; junction bases not matched to a gene: 9. Per germline, CDR1 MGHDK and CDR2 SYGVNS. CDR3 bases: TGTGCCAGCAGTTCTCAGACTAGCGGGAGATATGAGCAGTACTTC. This sequence encodes CASSSQTSGRYEQYF.

This clonotype was seen a handful of times. The V call is TRBV6-6, the J call TRBJ2-7; possible D gene TRBD1, 5 bases. This CDR3 has 15 residues. V was cut by 6 bases and J by 0 bases, with 15 bases left in between. Germline assignment: CDR1 MNHNY and CDR2 SVGAGI (reference sequence). As DNA, the CDR3 is TGTGCCAGCAGCTTACGGACATCCACCTCCTACGAGCAGTACTTC. Protein sequence: CASSLRTSTSYEQYF.

The V and J genes are TRBV12-3 or TRBV12-4 and TRBJ2-7; tentatively, D is TRBD2 (5 bases). The CDR3 contains 13 residues. Deletions cut 5 bases from V and 7 bases from J, with 15 bases between. The CDR3 DNA is TGTGCCAGCAGTCTGGCGTCTGAGCGGGAGCAGTACTTC. It is translated as CASSLASEREQYF.

The gene calls are TRBV7-9 and TRBJ1-1, with 9 nucleotides matching TRBD1. The CDR3 extends over 16 amino acids. Looked up from germline, CDR1 is SEHNR and CDR2 is FQNEAQ (reference sequence). J lost 4 bases, V lost 4 bases, and 10 bases had no gene match. In DNA form, the CDR3 reads TGTGCCAGCAGCTCGGGACAGGGTCGATGGGCCACTGAAGCTTTCTTT. It yields the protein CASSSGQGRWATEAFF.

The chain couples TRBV25-1 to TRBJ2-7; TRBD2 might be the D (7 bases). The ends were cut back, 8 bases at V and 3 bases at J, with 17 bases in the middle. This CDR3 region has 14 residues. Germline V gene sequence: CDR1 MGHDK, CDR2 SYGVNS. The CDR3 sequence is CASGRGGANYEQYF. CDR3 in DNA: TGTGCCAGCGGGAGGGGGGGCGCAAACTACGAGCAGTACTTC.

Only one count was recorded for this clonotype. V is TRBV29-1 and J is TRBJ2-7; no reliable D call. V was shortened by 8 bases and J by 5 bases, with 10 bases between the two germline ends. The CDR3 is made up of 10 amino acids. The germline V gene has CDR1 SQVTM and CDR2 ANQGSEA. CDR3 protein: CSFDFDEQYF. CDR3 bases: TGCAGCTTCGATTTCGACGAGCAGTACTTC.

The chain has TRBV9 and TRBJ2-5; TRBD2 aligns across 8 bases. Germline trimming cut 0 bases from V and 4 bases from J; bases unmatched to any gene: 5. This CDR3 has 15 residues. Germline loops: CDR1 SGDLS, CDR2 YYNGEE. The CDR3 nucleotides read TGTGCCAGCAGCGTAGAGGGGACTAGGCGAGAGACCCAGTACTTC. Residues: CASSVEGTRRETQYF.

Many counts were recorded for this clonotype. The V gene is TRBV15, the J gene TRBJ1-5, with D unclear. The V end was cut by 0 bases, the J end by 3 bases, with 6 bases between. The CDR3 sequence is 14 residues long. Germline CDR1 and CDR2: LNHNV and YYDKDF (reference sequence). The CDR3 is CATSRDLDNQPQHF. CDR3 nucleotide sequence: TGTGCCACCAGCAGAGATTTAGACAATCAGCCCCAGCATTTT.

Ten or more counts support this clonotype. The V call is TRBV5-6, the J call TRBJ2-7; the D is unclear. The V end lost 4 bases, the J end lost 2 bases, and 7 bases lay between the germline ends. The CDR3 extends over 12 amino acids. Germline V gene data show CDR1 as SGHDT and CDR2 as YYEEEE. The CDR3 reads CASSRPPYEQYF. CDR3 DNA sequence: TGTGCCAGCAGCCGACCCCCCTACGAGCAGTACTTC.

This clonotype was seen repeatedly, ten times or more. This sequence joins TRBV15 and TRBJ2-2; either TRBD1 or TRBD2 may fit D (6 bases each). The CDR3 is 17 amino acids. Trimming took 4 bases from V and 0 from J, leaving 15 bases between them. Germline CDR1 reads LNHNV; CDR2 reads YYDKDF (reference sequence). In DNA, the CDR3 is TGTGCCACCAGCACCCTGGGCGGGACATCGAACACCGGGGAGCTGTTTTTT. Translation gives CATSTLGGTSNTGELFF.

The V call is TRBV29-1, the J call TRBJ2-2; D call uncertain. Germline CDR1 and CDR2: SQVTM and ANQGSEA. With 7 bases removed from V and 8 bases from J, the gap between germline ends came to 20 bases. The CDR3 is made up of 14 amino acids. In DNA, the CDR3 is TGCAGCGCCCAAGGGCAGGACGGCACTGGGGAGCTGTTTTTT. Translating it yields CSAQGQDGTGELFF.

This clonotype was recorded many times. The chain links TRBV7-2 to TRBJ1-2, with no clear D. The V and J ends lost 5 bases and 4 bases respectively, with 5 bases between them. CDR1 and CDR2 from the germline V gene are SGHTA and FQGNSA. The CDR3 is 11 residues long. As DNA, the CDR3 is TGTGCCAGCAGCCAGAGCTATGGCTACACCTTC. It is translated as CASSQSYGYTF.

The genes are TRBV15 and TRBJ2-6; D is unresolved. The CDR3 extends over 13 amino acids. Germline V gene sequence: CDR1 LNHNV, CDR2 YYDKDF (reference sequence). V was pared by 4 bases and J by 4 bases, with 5 bases between. CDR3 sequence (DNA): TGTGCCACCAGCATGGTCGGGGCCAACGTCCTGACTTTC. This sequence encodes CATSMVGANVLTF. The full variable domain, in which reference TRBV15 and TRBJ2-6 provide the parts outside the CDR3, is DAMVIQNPRYQVTQFGKPVTLSCSQTLNHNVMYWYQQKSSQAPKLLFHYYDKDFNNEADTPDNFQSRRPNTSFCFLDIRSPGLGDTAMYLCATSMVGANVLTFGAGSRLTVL.

The chain carries TRBV20-1 and TRBJ1-1, with 7 positions matching TRBD1. Germline CDR1 and CDR2: DFQATT and SNEGSKA (reference sequence). This CDR3 has 13 residues. V was pared by 6 bases and J by 2 bases, with 6 bases of the junction left unmatched. The CDR3 sequence: CSAPGQLNTEAFF. In DNA, the CDR3 is TGCAGTGCCCCGGGACAGTTAAACACTGAAGCTTTCTTT.

To note about this clonotype: This may come from a read error, since a much larger clone is one base off. The J gene is TRBJ1-5, the V gene TRBV10-3; TRBD1 matches 7 bases. The CDR3 is 15 amino acids. Germline values: CDR1 ENHRY, CDR2 SYGVKD. The V gene end was trimmed by 5 bases and the J gene end by 7 bases; junction bases not matched to a gene: 11. CDR3 in amino acids: CAISLTGTAIQPQHF. Written as DNA, the CDR3 is TGTGCCATCAGTTTAACCGGGACAGCAATCCAGCCCCAGCATTTT.

This clonotype was counted many times. V gene TRBV10-3 combines with J gene TRBJ1-1; TRBD1 might be the D (5 bases). V dropped 2 bases and J dropped 4 bases, with 11 bases sitting between them. The CDR3 spans 14 residues. Germline CDR1 reads ENHRY; CDR2 reads SYGVKD. The CDR3 reads CAISEQGLGTEAFF. CDR3 coding DNA: TGTGCCATCAGTGAGCAGGGTCTGGGCACTGAAGCTTTCTTT.

This clonotype appeared a single time. A much larger clone differs by one base, so this may be a read error. The chain links TRBV7-2 to TRBJ2-5, with 7 bases that match TRBD2. The CDR3 extends over 14 amino acids. V lost 5 bases, J lost 9 bases, and 12 bases stayed unmatched. CDR1 SGHTA and CDR2 FQGNSA come from the germline V gene. CDR3 DNA: TGTGCCAGCAGCCGAAGCGGCGCGGGGGAGGCCCAGTACTTC. Amino acid sequence: CASSRSGAGEAQYF.